These T cell receptor beta chains were read from a single sample in a study of T cells in localized non-small cell lung cancer. TCRdb's copy holds only in-frame clones and misses some; the assay was immunoSEQ multiplex PCR. The table includes some 41,000 clones, roughly nine tenths detected once. The sequences come from PBMCs, collected before any cancer treatment. The receptors originated from a woman aged 35-75 years with stage II lung adenocarcinoma. The CDR3 runs from the conserved cysteine through the conserved F or W. Each record gives: J gene, D gene, V gene, clone size, CDR3 DNA, CDR3 protein. The D gene is left open where the match is weak. Some rows have no size entry. The others give once, few or many, or a class for an expanded clone.

TRBJ2-5	.	TRBV27	.	TGTGCCAGCAGTTTCCAGGGGTTGTTTGGAGAGACCCAGTACTTC	CASSFQGLFGETQYF
TRBJ2-5	TRBD2	TRBV29-1	.	TGCAGTGTTGACCCTAGCGGGGGCGAGTGGGAGACCCAGTACTTC	CSVDPSGGEWETQYF
TRBJ1-5	.	TRBV2	.	TGTGCCAGCATCGCGGACAGATATAGCAATCAGCCCCAGCATTTT	CASIADRYSNQPQHF
TRBJ2-2	.	TRBV19	.	TGTGCCAGCGCGGGGGCCCAAGCGAACACCGGGGAGCTGTTTTTT	CASAGAQANTGELFF
TRBJ2-3	.	TRBV2	once	TGTGCCAGCAGTGAACTTGTGTACACAGATACGCAGTATTTT	CASSELVYTDTQYF
TRBJ1-4	.	TRBV2	.	TGTGCCAGCAGGGAAACAGCTCTAAGGGATGAAAAACTGTTTTTT	CASRETALRDEKLFF
TRBJ2-3	.	TRBV5-4	once	TGTGCCAGCAGCTTTCAGAGAGTAGGCAGCACAGATACGCAGTATTTT	CASSFQRVGSTDTQYF
TRBJ1-1	TRBD1	TRBV19	.	TGTGCCAGTAGGCAACAGGGGAACGAAGCTTTCTTT	CASRQQGNEAFF
TRBJ2-7	.	TRBV7-9	.	TGTGCCAGCAGCTTAGGAGGGACCCCCGGGCAGTACTTC	CASSLGGTPGQYF
TRBJ2-1	TRBD2	TRBV11-2	.	TGTGCCAGCAGCTTTGGTTCGGGACTACTTCGAAATGAGCAGTTCTTC	CASSFGSGLLRNEQFF
TRBJ2-4	.	TRBV27	.	TGTGCCAGCAGTTTCGTATGGGGGGGGCCCACTAAAAACATTCAGTACTTC	CASSFVWGGPTKNIQYF
TRBJ2-1	TRBD2	TRBV10-3	.	TGTGCCACCAGACTAGCGGAAGACCCGAGCTCCTACAATGAGCAGTTCTTC	CATRLAEDPSSYNEQFF
TRBJ2-7	.	TRBV18	.	TGTGCCAGCTCACCACAGGGGAAGCCCTACGAGCAGTACTTC	CASSPQGKPYEQYF
TRBJ2-7	.	TRBV19	.	TGTGCCACCCAACAGGGCTACGAGCAGTACTTC	CATQQGYEQYF
TRBJ1-5	.	TRBV7-3	.	TGTGCCAGCAGCTTAAGAAGCGAGCCAGAAAATCAGCCCCAGCATTTT	CASSLRSEPENQPQHF
TRBJ1-2	.	TRBV2	few	TGTGCCAGCAGTGATCGGGGTAACTATGGCTACACCTTC	CASSDRGNYGYTF
TRBJ2-2	.	TRBV11-2	.	TGTGCCAGCAGCCCTTCGACCGGGCACACCGGGGAGCTGTTTTTT	CASSPSTGHTGELFF
TRBJ1-3	.	TRBV19	.	TGTGCCAGTAGTATTCAGGCGAGCTCTGGAAACACCATATATTTT	CASSIQASSGNTIYF
TRBJ2-3	.	TRBV7-3	.	TGTGCCAGCAGCTTAAGGGCGGCGGGTGGTCCCACAGATACGCAGTATTTT	CASSLRAAGGPTDTQYF
TRBJ2-1	.	TRBV6-1	.	TGTGCCAGCAGTGAATTTTTGGCGGGGGCCAGCTCCTACAATGAGCAGTTCTTC	CASSEFLAGASSYNEQFF
TRBJ2-7	.	TRBV19	.	TGTGCCAGTGGCCAGGGGAATATCTACGAGCAGTACTTC	CASGQGNIYEQYF
TRBJ2-2	.	TRBV19	few	TGTGCCAGTAGTATAGAGAATTCCGGGGAGCTGTTTTTT	CASSIENSGELFF
TRBJ1-1	TRBD1	TRBV30	.	TGTGCCTGGAGGGTCCGGGACAGGGCCAACACTGAAGCTTTCTTT	CAWRVRDRANTEAFF
TRBJ1-1	.	TRBV19	.	TGTGCCAGTAGTATGCTTGCCCTCCTGGGGGGACGAATGAACACTGAAGCTTTCTTT	CASSMLALLGGRMNTEAFF